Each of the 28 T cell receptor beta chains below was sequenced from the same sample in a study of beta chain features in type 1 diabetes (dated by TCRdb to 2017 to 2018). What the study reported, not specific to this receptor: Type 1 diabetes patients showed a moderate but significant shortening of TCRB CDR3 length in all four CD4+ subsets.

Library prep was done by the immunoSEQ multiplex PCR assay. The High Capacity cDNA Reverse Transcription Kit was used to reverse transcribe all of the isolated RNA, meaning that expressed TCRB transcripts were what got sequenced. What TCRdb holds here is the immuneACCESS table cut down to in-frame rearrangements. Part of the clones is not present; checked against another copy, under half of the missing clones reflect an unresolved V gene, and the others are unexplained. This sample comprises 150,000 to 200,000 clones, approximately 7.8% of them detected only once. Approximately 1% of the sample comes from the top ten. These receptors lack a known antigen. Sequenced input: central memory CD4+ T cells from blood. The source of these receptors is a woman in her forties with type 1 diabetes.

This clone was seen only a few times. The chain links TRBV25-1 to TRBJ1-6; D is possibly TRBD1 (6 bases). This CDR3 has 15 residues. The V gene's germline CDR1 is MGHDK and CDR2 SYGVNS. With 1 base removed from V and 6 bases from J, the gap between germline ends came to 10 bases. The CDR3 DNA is TGTGCCAGCAGTGAATCGGGCAGGGGTAATTCACCCCTCCACTTT. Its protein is CASSESGRGNSPLHF.

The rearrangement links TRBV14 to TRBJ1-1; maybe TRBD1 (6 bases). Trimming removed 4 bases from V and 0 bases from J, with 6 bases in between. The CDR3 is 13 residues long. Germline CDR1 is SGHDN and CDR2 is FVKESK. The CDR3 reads CASSRTVNTEAFF. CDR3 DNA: TGTGCCAGCAGCCGGACAGTGAACACTGAAGCTTTCTTT. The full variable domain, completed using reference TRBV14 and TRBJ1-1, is EAGVTQFPSHSVIEKGQTVTLRCDPISGHDNLYWYRRVMGKEIKFLLHFVKESKQDESGMPNNRFLAERTGGTYSTLKVQPAELEDSGVYFCASSRTVNTEAFFGQGTRLTVV.

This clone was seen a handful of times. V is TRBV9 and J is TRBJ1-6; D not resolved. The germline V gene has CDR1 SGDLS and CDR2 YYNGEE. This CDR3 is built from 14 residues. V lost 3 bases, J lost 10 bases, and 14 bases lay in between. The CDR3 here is CASSAKVGSSPLHF. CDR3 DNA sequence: TGTGCCAGCAGCGCCAAGGTCGGGTCCTCACCCCTCCACTTT.

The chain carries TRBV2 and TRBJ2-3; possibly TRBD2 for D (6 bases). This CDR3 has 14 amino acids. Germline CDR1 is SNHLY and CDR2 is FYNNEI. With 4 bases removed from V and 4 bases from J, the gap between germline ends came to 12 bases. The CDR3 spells CASSGTSKADTQYF. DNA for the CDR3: TGTGCCAGCAGTGGTACTAGCAAAGCAGATACGCAGTATTTT.

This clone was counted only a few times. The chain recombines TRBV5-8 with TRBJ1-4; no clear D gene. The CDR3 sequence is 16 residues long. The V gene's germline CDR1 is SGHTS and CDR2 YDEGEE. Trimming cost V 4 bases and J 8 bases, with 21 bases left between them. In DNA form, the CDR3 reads TGTGCCAGCAGCCTCTACCTAGGAAGGGAGGGCGAAAAACTGTTTTTT. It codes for CASSLYLGREGEKLFF.

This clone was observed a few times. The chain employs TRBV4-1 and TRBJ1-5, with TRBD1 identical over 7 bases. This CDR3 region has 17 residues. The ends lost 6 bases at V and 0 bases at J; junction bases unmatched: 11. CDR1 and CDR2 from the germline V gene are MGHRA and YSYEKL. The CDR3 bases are TGCGCCAGCAGGCGGGACGGGACAGCCTCTAGCAATCAGCCCCAGCATTTT. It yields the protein CASRRDGTASSNQPQHF.

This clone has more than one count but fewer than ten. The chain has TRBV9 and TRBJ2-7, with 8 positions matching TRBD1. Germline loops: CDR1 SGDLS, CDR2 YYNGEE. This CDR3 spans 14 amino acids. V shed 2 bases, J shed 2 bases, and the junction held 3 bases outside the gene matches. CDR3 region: CASSVGQGTYEQYF. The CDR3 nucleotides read TGTGCCAGCAGCGTCGGACAGGGAACCTACGAGCAGTACTTC.

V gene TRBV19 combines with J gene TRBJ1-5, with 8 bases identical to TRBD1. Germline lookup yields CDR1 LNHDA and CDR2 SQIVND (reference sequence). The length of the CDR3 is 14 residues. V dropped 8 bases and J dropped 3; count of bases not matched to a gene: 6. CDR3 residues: CASGTGKNNQPQHF. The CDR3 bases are TGTGCCAGTGGGACAGGCAAAAACAATCAGCCCCAGCATTTT.

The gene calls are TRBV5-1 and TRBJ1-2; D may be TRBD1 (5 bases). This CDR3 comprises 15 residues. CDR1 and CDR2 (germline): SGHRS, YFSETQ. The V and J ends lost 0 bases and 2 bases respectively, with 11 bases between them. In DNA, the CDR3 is TGCGCCAGCAGCTTGGCTCAGGGCCTCAACTATGGCTACACCTTC. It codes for CASSLAQGLNYGYTF.

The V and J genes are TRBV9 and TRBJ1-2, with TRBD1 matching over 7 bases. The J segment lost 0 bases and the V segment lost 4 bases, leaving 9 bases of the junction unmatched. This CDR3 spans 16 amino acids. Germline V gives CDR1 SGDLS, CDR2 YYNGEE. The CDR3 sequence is CASSPRQGKANYGYTF. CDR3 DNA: TGTGCCAGCAGCCCCCGACAGGGAAAAGCTAACTATGGCTACACCTTC.

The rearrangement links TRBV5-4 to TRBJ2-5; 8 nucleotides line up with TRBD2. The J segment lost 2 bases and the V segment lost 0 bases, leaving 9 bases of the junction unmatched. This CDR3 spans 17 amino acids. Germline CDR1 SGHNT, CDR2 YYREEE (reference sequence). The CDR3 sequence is CASSLAAGGWKQETQYF. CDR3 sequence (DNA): TGTGCCAGCAGCTTGGCGGCGGGGGGCTGGAAGCAAGAGACCCAGTACTTC. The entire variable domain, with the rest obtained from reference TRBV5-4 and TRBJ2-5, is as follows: ETGVTQSPTHLIKTRGQQVTLRCSSQSGHNTVSWYQQALGQGPQFIFQYYREEENGRGNFPPRFSGLQFPNYSSELNVNALELDDSALYLCASSLAAGGWKQETQYFGPGTRLLVL.

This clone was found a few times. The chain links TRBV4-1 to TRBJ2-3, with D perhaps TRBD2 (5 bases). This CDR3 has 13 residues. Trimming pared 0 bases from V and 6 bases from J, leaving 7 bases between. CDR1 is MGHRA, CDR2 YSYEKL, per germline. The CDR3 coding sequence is TGCGCCAGCAGCCAAGAGAGGGAGGATACGCAGTATTTT. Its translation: CASSQEREDTQYF.

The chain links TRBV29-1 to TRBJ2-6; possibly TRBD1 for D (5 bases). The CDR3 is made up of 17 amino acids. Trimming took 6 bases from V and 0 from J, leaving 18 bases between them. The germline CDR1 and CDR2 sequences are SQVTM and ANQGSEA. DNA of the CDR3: TGCAGCGTCCAGGCGTCAGGACATATCTCTGGGGCCAACGTCCTGACTTTC. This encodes CSVQASGHISGANVLTF.

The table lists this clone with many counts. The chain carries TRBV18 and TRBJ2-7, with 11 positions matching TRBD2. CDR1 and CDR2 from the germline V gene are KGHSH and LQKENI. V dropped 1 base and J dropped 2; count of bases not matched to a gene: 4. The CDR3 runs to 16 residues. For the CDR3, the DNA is TGTGCCAGCTCACCACTAGTAGCGGGAGGGCCCTACGAGCAGTACTTC. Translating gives CASSPLVAGGPYEQYF.

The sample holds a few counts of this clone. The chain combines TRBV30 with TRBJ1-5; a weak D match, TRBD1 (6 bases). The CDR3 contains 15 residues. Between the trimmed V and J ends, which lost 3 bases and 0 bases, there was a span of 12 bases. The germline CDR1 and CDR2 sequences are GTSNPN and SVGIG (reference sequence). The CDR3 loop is CAWSWAGASNQPQHF. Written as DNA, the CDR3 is TGTGCCTGGAGCTGGGCAGGGGCTAGCAATCAGCCCCAGCATTTT.

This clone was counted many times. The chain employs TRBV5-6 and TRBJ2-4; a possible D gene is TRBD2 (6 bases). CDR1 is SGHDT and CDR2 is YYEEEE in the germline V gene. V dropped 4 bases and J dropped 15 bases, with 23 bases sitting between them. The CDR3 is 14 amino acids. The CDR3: CASSTTGGSWKSYF. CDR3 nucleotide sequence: TGTGCCAGCAGCACTACAGGAGGGAGTTGGAAGTCGTACTTC.

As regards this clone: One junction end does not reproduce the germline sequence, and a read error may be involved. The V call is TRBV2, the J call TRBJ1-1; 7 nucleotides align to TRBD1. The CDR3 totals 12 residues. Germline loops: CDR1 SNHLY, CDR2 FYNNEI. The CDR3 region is CASSEDRVIAFF. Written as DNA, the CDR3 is TGTGCCAGCAGCGAAGACAGGGTGATAGCTTTCTTT.

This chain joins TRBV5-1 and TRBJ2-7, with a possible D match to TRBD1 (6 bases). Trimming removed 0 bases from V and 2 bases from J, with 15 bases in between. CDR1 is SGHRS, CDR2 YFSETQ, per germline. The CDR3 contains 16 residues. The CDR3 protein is CASSLDGTLAPYEQYF. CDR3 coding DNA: TGCGCCAGCAGCTTGGACGGGACACTTGCTCCCTACGAGCAGTACTTC.

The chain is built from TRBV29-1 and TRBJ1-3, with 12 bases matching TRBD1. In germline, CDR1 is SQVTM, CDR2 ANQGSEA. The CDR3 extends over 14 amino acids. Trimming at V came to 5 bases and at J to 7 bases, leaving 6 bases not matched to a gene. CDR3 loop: CSVTTGQGANTIYF. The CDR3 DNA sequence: TGCAGCGTTACCACGGGACAGGGGGCTAACACCATATATTTT. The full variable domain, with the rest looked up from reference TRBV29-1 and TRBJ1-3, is SAVISQKPSRDICQRGTSLTIQCQVDSQVTMMFWYRQQPGQSLTLIATANQGSEATYESGFVIDKFPISRPNLTFSTLTVSNMSPEDSSIYLCSVTTGQGANTIYFGEGSWLTVV.

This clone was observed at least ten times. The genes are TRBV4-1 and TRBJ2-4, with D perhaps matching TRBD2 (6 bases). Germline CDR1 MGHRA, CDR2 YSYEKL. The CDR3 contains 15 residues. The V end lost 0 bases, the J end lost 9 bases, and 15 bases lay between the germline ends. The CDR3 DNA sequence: TGCGCCAGCAGCCAAGATGGGGGGTCCACCGCCATTCAGTACTTC. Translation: CASSQDGGSTAIQYF.

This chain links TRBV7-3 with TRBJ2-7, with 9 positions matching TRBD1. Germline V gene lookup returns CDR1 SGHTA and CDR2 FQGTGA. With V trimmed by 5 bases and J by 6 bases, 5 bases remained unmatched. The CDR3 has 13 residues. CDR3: CASSPRQGGEQYF. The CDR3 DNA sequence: TGTGCCAGCAGCCCTAGACAGGGGGGCGAGCAGTACTTC.

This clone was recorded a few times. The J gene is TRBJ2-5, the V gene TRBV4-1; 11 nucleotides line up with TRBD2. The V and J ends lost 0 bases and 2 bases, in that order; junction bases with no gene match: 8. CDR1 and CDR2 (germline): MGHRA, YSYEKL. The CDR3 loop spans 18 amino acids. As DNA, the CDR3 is TGCGCCAGCAGCCAAGATAGGCTAGCGGGGGGCCTACAAGAGACCCAGTACTTC. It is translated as CASSQDRLAGGLQETQYF.

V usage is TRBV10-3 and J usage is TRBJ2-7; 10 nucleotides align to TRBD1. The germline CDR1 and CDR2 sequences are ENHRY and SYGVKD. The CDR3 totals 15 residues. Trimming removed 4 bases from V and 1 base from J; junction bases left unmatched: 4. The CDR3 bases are TGTGCCATCAGTGGAGGGGGACAGGGGTCCTACGAGCAGTACTTC. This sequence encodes CAISGGGQGSYEQYF.

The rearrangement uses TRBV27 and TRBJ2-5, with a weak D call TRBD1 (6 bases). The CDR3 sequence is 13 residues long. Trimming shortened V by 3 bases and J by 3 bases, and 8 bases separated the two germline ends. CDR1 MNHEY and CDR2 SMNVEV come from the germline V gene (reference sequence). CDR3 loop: CASSFRQEETQYF. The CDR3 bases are TGTGCCAGCAGTTTTCGACAGGAAGAGACCCAGTACTTC.

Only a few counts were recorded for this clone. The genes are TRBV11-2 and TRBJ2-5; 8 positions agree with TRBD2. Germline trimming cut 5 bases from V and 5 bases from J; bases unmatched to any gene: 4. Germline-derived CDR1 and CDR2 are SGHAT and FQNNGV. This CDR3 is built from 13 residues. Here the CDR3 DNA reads TGTGCCAGCAGCGGACTAGCAGGCGAGACCCAGTACTTC. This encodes CASSGLAGETQYF.

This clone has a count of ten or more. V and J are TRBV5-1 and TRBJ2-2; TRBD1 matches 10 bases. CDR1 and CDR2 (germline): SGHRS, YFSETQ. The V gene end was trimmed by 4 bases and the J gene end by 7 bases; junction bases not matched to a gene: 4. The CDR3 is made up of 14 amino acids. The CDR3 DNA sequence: TGCGCCAGCAGCGGGGACAGGGGAGTCGGGGAGCTGTTTTTT. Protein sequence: CASSGDRGVGELFF.

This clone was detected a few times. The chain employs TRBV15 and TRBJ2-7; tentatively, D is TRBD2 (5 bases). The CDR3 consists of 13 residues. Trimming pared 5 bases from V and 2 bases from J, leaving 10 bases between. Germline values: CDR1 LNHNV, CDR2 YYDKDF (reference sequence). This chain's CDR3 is CATSSGVAYEQYF. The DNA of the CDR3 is TGTGCCACCAGCTCCGGGGTTGCCTACGAGCAGTACTTC.

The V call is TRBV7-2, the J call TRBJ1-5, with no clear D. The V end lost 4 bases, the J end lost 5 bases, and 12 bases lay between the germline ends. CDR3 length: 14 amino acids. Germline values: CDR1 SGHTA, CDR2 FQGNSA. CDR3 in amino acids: CASSSQTGDQPQHF. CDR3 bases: TGTGCCAGCAGCTCCCAAACGGGAGATCAGCCCCAGCATTTT.